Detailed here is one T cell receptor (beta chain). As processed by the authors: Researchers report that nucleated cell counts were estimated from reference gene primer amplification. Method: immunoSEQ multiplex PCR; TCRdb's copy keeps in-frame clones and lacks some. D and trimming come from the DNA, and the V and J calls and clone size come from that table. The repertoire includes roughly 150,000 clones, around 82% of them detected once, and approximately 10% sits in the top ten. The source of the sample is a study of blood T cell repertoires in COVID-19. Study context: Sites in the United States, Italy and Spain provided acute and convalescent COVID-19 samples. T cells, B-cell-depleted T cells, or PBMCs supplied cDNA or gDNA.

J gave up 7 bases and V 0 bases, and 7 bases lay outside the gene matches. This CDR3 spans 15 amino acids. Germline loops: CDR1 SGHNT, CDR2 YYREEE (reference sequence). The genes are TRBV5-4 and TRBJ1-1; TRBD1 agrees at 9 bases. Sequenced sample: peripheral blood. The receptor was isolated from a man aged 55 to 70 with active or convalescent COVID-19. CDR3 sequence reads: CASSLDLQGAVEAFF. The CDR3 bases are TGTGCCAGCAGCTTGGACCTACAGGGGGCGGTTGAAGCTTTCTTT.